This entry lists 18 T cell receptor beta chains sequenced from one sample in a study of graft-versus-host responses after intestinal transplantation. Method: immunoSEQ multiplex PCR; TCRdb's copy keeps in-frame clones and lacks some. The sample comprises 40,000 or so clones, about nine tenths of which are singletons, and roughly 18% rests with the top ten. Graft specimens yielded both intraepithelial and lamina propria lymphocytes. The sample consisted of ileum tissue, taken 200 to 210 days after intestinal transplant. These receptor sequences come from a human patient who received an intestinal transplant, so some T cells may come from the graft donor.

The chain employs TRBV28 and TRBJ1-1; D gene unclear. The CDR3 has 14 residues. V was trimmed by 10 bases and J by 8 bases, leaving 23 bases between them. Germline loops: CDR1 MDHEN, CDR2 SYDVKM. CDR3 region: CATDDNYGTGEAFF. CDR3 nucleotides: TGTGCCACTGACGATAACTATGGTACGGGAGAAGCTTTCTTT.

In its sample, this clone was seen a few times. The chain has TRBV4-1 and TRBJ1-1; D uncertain. With 4 bases removed from V and 0 bases from J, the gap between germline ends came to 9 bases. The germline V gene encodes CDR1 MGHRA and CDR2 YSYEKL. The CDR3 spans 14 residues. CDR3 amino acids: CASSPGPMNTEAFF. The CDR3 DNA is TGCGCCAGCAGCCCAGGCCCTATGAACACTGAAGCTTTCTTT.

There are a few counts of this clone. This sample includes further DNA sequences coding for the same CDR3. The rearrangement uses TRBV19 and TRBJ1-1, with D possibly TRBD1 on 5 matching bases. CDR3 length: 13 amino acids. V gave up 7 bases and J gave up 4 bases, with 13 bases separating them. The V gene's germline CDR1 is LNHDA and CDR2 SQIVND (reference sequence). The CDR3 nucleotides read TGTGCCAGTAACTTGGGGGTGGGCACTGAAGCTTTCTTT. Its translation: CASNLGVGTEAFF.

This chain connects TRBV6-5 to TRBJ1-5; no definite D call. This CDR3 has 16 residues. Between the trimmed V and J ends, which lost 4 bases and 2 bases, there was a span of 15 bases. Germline V lookup: CDR1 MNHEY, CDR2 SVGAGI. CDR3 protein: CASSSGRGVGNQPQHF. In DNA form, the CDR3 reads TGTGCCAGCAGTTCCGGTCGTGGGGTCGGCAATCAGCCCCAGCATTTT.

This clone is a singleton in its sample. The V and J genes are TRBV6-1 and TRBJ2-3; D perhaps matches TRBD2 (6 bases). The CDR3 runs to 13 residues. Trimming took 4 bases from V and 5 from J, leaving 10 bases between them. Germline V CDR1 and CDR2: MNHNS, SASEGT. The CDR3 is CASSGRDLDTQYF. In DNA, the CDR3 is TGTGCCAGCAGTGGGAGGGACTTAGATACGCAGTATTTT.

The chain employs TRBV5-1 and TRBJ2-4; the D gene is possibly TRBD2 (6 bases). Germline CDR1 SGHRS, CDR2 YFSETQ. Trimming pared 2 bases from V and 5 bases from J, leaving 20 bases between. The CDR3 runs 17 residues. The CDR3 sequence is CASSFDQREEGQNIQYF. The CDR3 region has the DNA TGCGCCAGCAGCTTCGACCAGAGGGAGGAGGGCCAAAACATTCAGTACTTC.

The chain employs TRBV28 and TRBJ1-5; TRBD1 matches 8 bases. The CDR3 runs 15 residues. V was clipped by 2 bases and J by 6 bases; unmatched bases: 6. The germline CDR1 and CDR2 sequences are MDHEN and SYDVKM. CDR3 bases: TGTGCCAGCAGTTTAGGACAGGGAGAGGGTCAGCCCCAGCATTTT. Its translation is CASSLGQGEGQPQHF.

The chain has TRBV6-4 and TRBJ1-1; 7 bases line up with TRBD1. This CDR3 contains 14 residues. Germline loops: CDR1 MRHNA, CDR2 SNTAGT. With 2 bases clipped from V and 9 bases from J, the junction kept 9 bases outside the gene matches. CDR3 protein: CASSDRAGGFQAFF. In DNA form, the CDR3 reads TGTGCCAGCAGTGACAGGGCAGGGGGTTTTCAAGCTTTCTTT.

The chain uses TRBV27 and TRBJ2-1; D gene unclear. Germline V CDR1 and CDR2: MNHEY, SMNVEV (reference sequence). V was shortened by 5 bases and J by 3 bases, with 8 bases between the two germline ends. The CDR3 sequence is 13 residues long. CDR3 in amino acids: CASSPISYNEQFF. The CDR3 bases are TGTGCCAGCAGTCCAATAAGCTACAATGAGCAGTTCTTC.

The CDR3 nucleotides are TGCGCCAGCAGCTTGTCCGGGTTTCACACCGGGGAGCTGTTTTTT. Encoded protein: CASSLSGFHTGELFF. The chain employs TRBV5-1 and TRBJ2-2; D remains unclear. V lost 1 base and J lost 3, with 10 bases in between. The germline V gene has CDR1 SGHRS and CDR2 YFSETQ. This CDR3 contains 15 residues.

This clone has a single count. In DNA, the CDR3 is TGTGCCAGCAGCTTATCGAGGCCGAGCTCCTACAATGAGCAGTTCTTC. Its translation: CASSLSRPSSYNEQFF. The V and J genes are TRBV7-3 and TRBJ2-1; D not certain. CDR1 SGHTA and CDR2 FQGTGA come from the germline V gene. CDR3 length equals 16 residues. Between the trimmed V and J ends, which lost 2 bases and 0 bases, there was a span of 11 bases.

This clone was detected only a few times. The chain recombines TRBV28 with TRBJ2-3; D uncertain. CDR1 and CDR2 (germline): MDHEN, SYDVKM. V lost 2 bases and J lost 1, with 4 bases in between. The CDR3 loop spans 13 amino acids. In DNA, the CDR3 is TGTGCCAGCAGTTTAGGGGGCACAGATACGCAGTATTTT. Protein sequence: CASSLGGTDTQYF.

The rearrangement links TRBV5-6 to TRBJ2-5; D remains unclear. The CDR3 sequence is 16 residues long. Trimming took 1 base from V and 1 from J, leaving 14 bases between them. The germline gives CDR1 SGHDT, CDR2 YYEEEE. CDR3 nucleotide sequence: TGTGCCAGCAGCTTGTTGACGACAAGACTCCAAGAGACCCAGTACTTC. It translates to CASSLLTTRLQETQYF. Complete variable domain (other parts from reference TRBV5-6 and TRBJ2-5): DAGVTQSPTHLIKTRGQQVTLRCSPKSGHDTVSWYQQALGQGPQFIFQYYEEEERQRGNFPDRFSGHQFPNYSSELNVNALLLGDSALYLCASSLLTTRLQETQYFGPGTRLLVL.

The chain recombines TRBV5-1 with TRBJ1-4; D remains ambiguous. The CDR3 length is 16 residues. The V end was cut by 4 bases, the J end by 4 bases, with 17 bases between. Germline lookup yields CDR1 SGHRS and CDR2 YFSETQ. CDR3 amino acids: CASSPEGTANNEKLFF. The CDR3 nucleotides are TGCGCCAGCAGCCCGGAAGGTACGGCAAATAATGAAAAACTGTTTTTT.

This clone came up once. One junction end disagrees with the germline gene, perhaps due to a read error. V is TRBV27 and J is TRBJ1-1; the D gene is possibly TRBD1 (5 bases). Germline loops: CDR1 MNHEY, CDR2 SMNVEV (reference sequence). The CDR3 runs 12 residues. CDR3: CASSFLPGGTLF. The CDR3 DNA is TGTGCCAGCAGTTTCCTCCCGGGCGGGACCCTCTTT.

The V and J genes are TRBV15 and TRBJ2-7; D remains ambiguous. The CDR3 has 11 residues. The germline CDR1 and CDR2 sequences are LNHNV and YYDKDF (reference sequence). The V and J ends lost 0 bases and 5 bases respectively, with 2 bases between them. The CDR3 DNA reads as TGTGCCACCAGCAGAGATGACGAGCAGTACTTC. The encoded protein is CATSRDDEQYF.

The genes are TRBV6-1 and TRBJ2-1; no firm D call. CDR1 and CDR2 from the germline V gene are MNHNS and SASEGT. V was cut by 6 bases and J by 4 bases, with 13 bases left in between. The CDR3 spans 14 residues. The CDR3 region is CASRRSGVYNEQFF. The DNA of the CDR3 is TGTGCCAGCAGGAGGAGTGGGGTTTACAATGAGCAGTTCTTC.

The chain's CDR3 is CASSQELSVDGYTF. Written as DNA, the CDR3 is TGTGCCAGCAGCCAAGAGTTGTCCGTGGATGGCTACACCTTC. The chain joins TRBV4-2 to TRBJ1-2; D gene unclear. The germline gives CDR1 LGHNA, CDR2 YNFKEQ. The CDR3 spans 14 residues. V lost 0 bases, J lost 6 bases, and 11 bases lay in between.